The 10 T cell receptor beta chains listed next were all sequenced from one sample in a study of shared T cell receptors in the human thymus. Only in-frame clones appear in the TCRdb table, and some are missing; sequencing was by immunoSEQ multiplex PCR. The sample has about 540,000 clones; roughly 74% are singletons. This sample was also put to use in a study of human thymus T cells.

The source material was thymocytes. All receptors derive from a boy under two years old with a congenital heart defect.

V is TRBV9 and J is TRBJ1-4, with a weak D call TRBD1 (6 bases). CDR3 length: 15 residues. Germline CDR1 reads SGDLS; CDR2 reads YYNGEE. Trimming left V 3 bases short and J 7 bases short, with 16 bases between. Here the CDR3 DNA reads TGTGCCAGCAGCGCCTTACAGGGTGTGAGTGAAAAACTGTTTTTT. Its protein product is CASSALQGVSEKLFF.

The CDR3 here is CASSVTRVAPVEPQHF. CDR3 nucleotide sequence: TGTGCCAGCAGTGTAACCCGGGTAGCCCCAGTGGAGCCCCAGCATTTT. The chain uses TRBV2 and TRBJ1-5, with D hard to call. The CDR3 length is 16 residues. Germline loops: CDR1 SNHLY, CDR2 FYNNEI. V lost 4 bases and J lost 8, with 21 bases in between.

CDR3 coding DNA: TGTGCCAGTAGTACGACAGGGGGCACTGAAGCTTTCTTT. Its protein is CASSTTGGTEAFF. This chain connects TRBV19 to TRBJ1-1; 9 positions agree with TRBD1. CDR1 and CDR2 from the germline V gene are LNHDA and SQIVND (reference sequence). Unmatched junction bases numbered 1, after V lost 4 bases and J lost 4 bases. The CDR3 is 13 residues long. Looking up the rest from reference TRBV19 and TRBJ1-1 gives the full variable domain: DGGITQSPKYLFRKEGQNVTLSCEQNLNHDAMYWYRQDPGQGLRLIYYSQIVNDFQKGDIAEGYSVSREKKESFPLTVTSAQKNPTAFYLCASSTTGGTEAFFGQGTRLTVV.

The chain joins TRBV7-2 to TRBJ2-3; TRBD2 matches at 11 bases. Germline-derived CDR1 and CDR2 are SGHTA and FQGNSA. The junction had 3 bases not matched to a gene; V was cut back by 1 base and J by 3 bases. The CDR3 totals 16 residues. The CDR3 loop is CASSLGASGRTDTQYF. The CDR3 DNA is TGTGCCAGCAGCTTAGGCGCTAGCGGGAGGACAGATACGCAGTATTTT.

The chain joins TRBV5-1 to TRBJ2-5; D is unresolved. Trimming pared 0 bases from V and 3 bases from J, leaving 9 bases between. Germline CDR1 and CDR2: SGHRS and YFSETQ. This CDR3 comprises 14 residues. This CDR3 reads CASSLVEAEETQYF. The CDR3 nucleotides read TGCGCCAGCAGCTTGGTTGAGGCAGAAGAGACCCAGTACTTC.

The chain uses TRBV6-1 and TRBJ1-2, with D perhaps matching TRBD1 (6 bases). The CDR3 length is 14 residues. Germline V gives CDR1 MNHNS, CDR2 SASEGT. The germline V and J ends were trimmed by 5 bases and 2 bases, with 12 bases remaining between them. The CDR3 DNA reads TGTGCCAGCAGTAGGACAGACGGAAACTATGGCTACACCTTC. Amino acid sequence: CASSRTDGNYGYTF.

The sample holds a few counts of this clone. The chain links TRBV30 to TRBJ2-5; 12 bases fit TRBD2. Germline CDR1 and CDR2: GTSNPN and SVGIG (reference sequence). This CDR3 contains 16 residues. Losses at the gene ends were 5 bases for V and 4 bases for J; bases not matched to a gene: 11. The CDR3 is CAWGEGLAGGPETQYF. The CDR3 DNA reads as TGTGCCTGGGGTGAGGGCCTAGCGGGAGGGCCAGAGACCCAGTACTTC.

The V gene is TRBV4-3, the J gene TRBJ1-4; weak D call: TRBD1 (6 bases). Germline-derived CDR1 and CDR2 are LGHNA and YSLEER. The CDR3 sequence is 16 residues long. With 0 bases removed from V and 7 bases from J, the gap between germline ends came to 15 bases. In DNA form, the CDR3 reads TGCGCCAGCAGCCAAGATCTCGGGGGGCGATTTGAAAAACTGTTTTTT. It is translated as CASSQDLGGRFEKLFF.

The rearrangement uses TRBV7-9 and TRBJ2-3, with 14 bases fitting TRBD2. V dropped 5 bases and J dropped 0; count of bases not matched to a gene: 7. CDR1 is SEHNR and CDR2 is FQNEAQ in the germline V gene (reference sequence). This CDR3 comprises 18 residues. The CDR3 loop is CASSRLAGGPSSTDTQYF. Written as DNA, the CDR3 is TGTGCCAGCAGCCGACTAGCGGGAGGGCCTAGTAGCACAGATACGCAGTATTTT.

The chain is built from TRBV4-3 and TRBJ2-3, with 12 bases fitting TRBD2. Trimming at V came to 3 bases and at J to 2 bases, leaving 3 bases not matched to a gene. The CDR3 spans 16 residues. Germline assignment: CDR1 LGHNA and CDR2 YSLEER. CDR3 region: CASSHSSGRATDTQYF. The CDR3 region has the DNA TGCGCCAGCAGCCACTCTAGCGGGAGGGCCACAGATACGCAGTATTTT.